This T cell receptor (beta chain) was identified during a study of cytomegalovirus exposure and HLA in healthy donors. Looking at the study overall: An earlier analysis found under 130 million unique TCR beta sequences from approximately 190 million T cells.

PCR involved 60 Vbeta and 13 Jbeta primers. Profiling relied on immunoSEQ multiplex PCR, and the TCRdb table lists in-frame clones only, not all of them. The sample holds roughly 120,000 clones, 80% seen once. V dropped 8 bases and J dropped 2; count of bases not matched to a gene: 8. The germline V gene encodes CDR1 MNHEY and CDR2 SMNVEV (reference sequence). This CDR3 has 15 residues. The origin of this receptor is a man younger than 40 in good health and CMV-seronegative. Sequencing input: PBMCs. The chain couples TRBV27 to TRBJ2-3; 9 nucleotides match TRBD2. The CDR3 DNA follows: TGTGCCAGCGGATCGGGCGGGAGGGTCACAGATACGCAGTATTTT. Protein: CASGSGGRVTDTQYF.